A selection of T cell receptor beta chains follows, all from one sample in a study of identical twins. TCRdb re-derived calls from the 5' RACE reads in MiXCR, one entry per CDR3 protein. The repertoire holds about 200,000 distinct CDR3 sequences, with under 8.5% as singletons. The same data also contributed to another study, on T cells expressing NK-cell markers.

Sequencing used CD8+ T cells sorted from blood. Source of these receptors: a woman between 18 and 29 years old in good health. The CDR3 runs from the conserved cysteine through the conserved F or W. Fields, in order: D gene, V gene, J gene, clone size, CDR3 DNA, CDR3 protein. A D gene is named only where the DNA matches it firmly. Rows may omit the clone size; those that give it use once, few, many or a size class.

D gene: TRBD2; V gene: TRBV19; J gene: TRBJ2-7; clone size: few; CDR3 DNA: TGTGCCAGTAGCGATCTAATCCAAGGGACTAATGAGGTCGAGCAGTACTTC; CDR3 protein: CASSDLIQGTNEVEQYF
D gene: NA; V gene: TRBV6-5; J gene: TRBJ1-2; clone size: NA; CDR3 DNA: TGTGCCAGCAGTTTTCGGGGAGGGCCGAACTATGGCTACACCTTC; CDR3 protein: CASSFRGGPNYGYTF
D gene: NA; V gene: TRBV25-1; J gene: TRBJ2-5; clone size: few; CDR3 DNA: TGTGCCAGCAGTGAAACGGGGAGGGACAGGCAAGAGACCCAGTACTTC; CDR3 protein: CASSETGRDRQETQYF
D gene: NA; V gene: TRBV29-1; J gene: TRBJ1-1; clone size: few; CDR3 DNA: TGCAGCGTTTGGGGGGAGGTCGGTAGGGGCACTGAAGCTTTCTTT; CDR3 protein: CSVWGEVGRGTEAFF
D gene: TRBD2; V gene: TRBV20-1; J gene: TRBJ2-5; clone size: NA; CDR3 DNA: TGCAGGGTAGCGGGAGGCCTCCAAGAGACCCAGTACTTC; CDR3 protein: CRVAGGLQETQYF
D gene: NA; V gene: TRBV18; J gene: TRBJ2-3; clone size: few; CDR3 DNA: TGTGCCAGCTCACCGGGCTGGACCCGCGCCCTTTCGGGCACAGATACGCAGTATTTT; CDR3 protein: CASSPGWTRALSGTDTQYF
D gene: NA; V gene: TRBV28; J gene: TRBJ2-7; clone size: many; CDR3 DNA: TGTGCCAGCATCTCGAGCTCCTACGAGCAGTACTTC; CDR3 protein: CASISSSYEQYF
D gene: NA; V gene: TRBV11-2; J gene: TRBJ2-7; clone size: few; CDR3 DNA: TGTGCCAGCAGCTTAGACCCCCGGGATCCAGGTGTCTACGAGCAGTACTTC; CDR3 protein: CASSLDPRDPGVYEQYF
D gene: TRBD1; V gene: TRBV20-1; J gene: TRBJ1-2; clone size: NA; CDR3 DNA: TGCAGTGCTAGCCTACAGGGGTCCTACACCTTC; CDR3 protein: CSASLQGSYTF
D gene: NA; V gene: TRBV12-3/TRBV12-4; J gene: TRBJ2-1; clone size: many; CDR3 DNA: TGTGCCAGCAGCTCCGCCAAATATGAGCAGTTCTTC; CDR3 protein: CASSSAKYEQFF
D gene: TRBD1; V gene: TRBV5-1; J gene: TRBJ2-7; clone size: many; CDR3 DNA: TGTGCCAGCAGCTCCCGGGACAGGGCCTACGAGCAGTACTTC; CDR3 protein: CASSSRDRAYEQYF
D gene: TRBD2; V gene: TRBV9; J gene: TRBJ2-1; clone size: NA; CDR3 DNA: TGTGCCAGCAGCTCAGGAGGGTTACTAGCGGCCCTTTTCTTC; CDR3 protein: CASSSGGLLAALFF
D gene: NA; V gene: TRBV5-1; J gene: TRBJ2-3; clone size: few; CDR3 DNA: TGCGCCAGCAGCTTGGTTATGGAGGGGCAAGATACGCAGTATTTT; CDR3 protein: CASSLVMEGQDTQYF
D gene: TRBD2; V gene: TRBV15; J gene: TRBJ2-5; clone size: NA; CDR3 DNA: TGTGCCACCAGCAGAGGGGGCGGGGGATTAGAGACCCAGTACTTC; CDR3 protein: CATSRGGGGLETQYF
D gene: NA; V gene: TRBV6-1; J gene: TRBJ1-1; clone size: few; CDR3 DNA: TGTGCCAGCAGTGAAGAGGGCAAGCTTAACACTGAAGCTTTCTTT; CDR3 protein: CASSEEGKLNTEAFF
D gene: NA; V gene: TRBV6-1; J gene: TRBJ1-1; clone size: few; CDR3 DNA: TGTGCCAGCAGTGATTTGGGGAACACTGAAGCTTTCTTT; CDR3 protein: CASSDLGNTEAFF
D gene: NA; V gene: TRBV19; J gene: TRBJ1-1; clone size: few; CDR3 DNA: TGTGCCAGTACCAAGGAGGCGGCCTTGAACACTGAAGCTTTCTTT; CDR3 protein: CASTKEAALNTEAFF
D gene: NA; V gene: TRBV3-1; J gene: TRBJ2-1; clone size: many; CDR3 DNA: TGTGCCAGCAGCACTTCCAGGGTTTTGGGGCAGTTCTTC; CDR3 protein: CASSTSRVLGQFF
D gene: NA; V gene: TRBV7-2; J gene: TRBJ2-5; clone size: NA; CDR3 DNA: TGTGCCAGCAGCTTATTTACGGAGACCCAGTACTTC; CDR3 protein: CASSLFTETQYF
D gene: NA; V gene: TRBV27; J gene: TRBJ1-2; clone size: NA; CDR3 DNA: TGTGCCAGCAGTTTACTGTATACAGGGTTTGTCTATGGCTACACCTTC; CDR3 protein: CASSLLYTGFVYGYTF
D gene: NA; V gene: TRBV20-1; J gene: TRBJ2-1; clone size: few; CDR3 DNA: TGCAGTGCTAGCTGGGCTAATGAGCAGTTCTTC; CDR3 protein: CSASWANEQFF
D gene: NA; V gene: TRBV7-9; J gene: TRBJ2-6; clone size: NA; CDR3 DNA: TGTGCCAGCAGCCCGGCCCTCTCTGGGGCCAACGTCCTGACTTTC; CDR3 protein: CASSPALSGANVLTF
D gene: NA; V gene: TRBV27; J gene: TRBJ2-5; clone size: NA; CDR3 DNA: TGTGCCAGCAGTTACGCAGGGCGGCAAGAGACCCAGTACTTC; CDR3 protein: CASSYAGRQETQYF
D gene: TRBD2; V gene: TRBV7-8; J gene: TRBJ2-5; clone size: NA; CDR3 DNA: TGTGCCAGCAGCTTTTCGCGGGAGGGAAAGGGGACCCAGTACTTC; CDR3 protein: CASSFSREGKGTQYF
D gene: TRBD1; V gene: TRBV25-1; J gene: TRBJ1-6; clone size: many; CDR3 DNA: TGTGCCAGCAGTGCGACAGGGCGTAATTCACCCCTCCACTTT; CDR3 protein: CASSATGRNSPLHF
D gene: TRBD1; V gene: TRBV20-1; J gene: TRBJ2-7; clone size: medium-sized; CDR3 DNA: TGCAGTGGGATGACAGGGACCACCCCTTACGAGCAGTACTTC; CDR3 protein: CSGMTGTTPYEQYF
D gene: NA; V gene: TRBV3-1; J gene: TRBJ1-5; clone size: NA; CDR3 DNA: TGTGCCAGCAGCCCGCGGACGGAGTGGGGTCAGCCCCAGCATTTT; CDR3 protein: CASSPRTEWGQPQHF
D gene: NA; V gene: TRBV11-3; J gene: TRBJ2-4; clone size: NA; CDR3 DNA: TGTGCCAGCAGCTTAATACCCGGACGTGACATTCAGTACTTC; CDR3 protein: CASSLIPGRDIQYF
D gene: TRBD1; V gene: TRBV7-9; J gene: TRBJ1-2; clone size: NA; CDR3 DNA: TGTGCCAGCAGCCTCCCGGGACAGGGGGGCTACACCTTC; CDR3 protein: CASSLPGQGGYTF
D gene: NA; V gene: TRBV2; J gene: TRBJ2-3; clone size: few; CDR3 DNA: TGTGCCAGCAGTGAAGTGGCAGGGGAAGCAGATACGCAGTATTTT; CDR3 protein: CASSEVAGEADTQYF
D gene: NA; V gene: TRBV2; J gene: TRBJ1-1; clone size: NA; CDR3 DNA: TGTGCCATCCGCGGGGCGAACACTGAAGCTTTCTTT; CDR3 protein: CAIRGANTEAFF
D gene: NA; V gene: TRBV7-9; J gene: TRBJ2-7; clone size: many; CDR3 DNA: TGTGCCAGCAGCTCCCTCGGTGGCAACGAGCAGTACTTC; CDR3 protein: CASSSLGGNEQYF
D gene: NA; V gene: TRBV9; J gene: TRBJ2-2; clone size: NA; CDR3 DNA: TGTGCCAGCAGCGCGCCTAGGGGTGGTGCTAACACCGGGGAGCTGTTTTTT; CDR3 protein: CASSAPRGGANTGELFF
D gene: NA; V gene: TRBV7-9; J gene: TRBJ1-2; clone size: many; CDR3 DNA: TGTGCCAGCAGCCCGCCGGATTCCTATGGCTACACCTTC; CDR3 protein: CASSPPDSYGYTF